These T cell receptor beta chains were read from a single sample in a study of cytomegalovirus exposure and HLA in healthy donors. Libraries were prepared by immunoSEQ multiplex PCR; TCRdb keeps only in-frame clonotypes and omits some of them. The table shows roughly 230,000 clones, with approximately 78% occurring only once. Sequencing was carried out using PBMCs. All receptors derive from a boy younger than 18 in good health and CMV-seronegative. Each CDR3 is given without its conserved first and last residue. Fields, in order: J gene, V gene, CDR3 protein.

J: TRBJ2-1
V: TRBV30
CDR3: AWSEDTRSEQF

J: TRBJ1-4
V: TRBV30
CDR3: AWSAGRRGGEKLF

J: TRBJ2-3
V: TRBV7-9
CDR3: ASSLGTFSTDTQY

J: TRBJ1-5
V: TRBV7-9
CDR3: ASSRDSINQPQH

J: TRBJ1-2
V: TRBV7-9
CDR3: ASSPTGGDGYT

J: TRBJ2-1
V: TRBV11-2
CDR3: ASSLGIGRGTNEQF

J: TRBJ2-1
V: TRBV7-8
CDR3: ASSFKRGGNEQF

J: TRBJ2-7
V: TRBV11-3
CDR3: ASTRTSGDYEQY

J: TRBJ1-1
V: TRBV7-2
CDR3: ASSSDRGSGEAF

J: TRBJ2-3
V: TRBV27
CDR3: ASSPRGDTQY

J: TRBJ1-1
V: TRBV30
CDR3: AWSVTGRDTEAF

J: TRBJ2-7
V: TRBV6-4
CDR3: ASRATGGCHQY

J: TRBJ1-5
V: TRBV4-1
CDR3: ASSRTDDPGGGQPQH

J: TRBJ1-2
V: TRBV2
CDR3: ASRAGTGRNGYT

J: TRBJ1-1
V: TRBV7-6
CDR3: ASSYQTRGTEAF

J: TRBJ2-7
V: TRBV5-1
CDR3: ASALNKGLAGGPGNEQY

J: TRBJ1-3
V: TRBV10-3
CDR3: AISESISGNTIY

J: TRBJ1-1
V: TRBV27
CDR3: ASSYIYATGTPNTEAF

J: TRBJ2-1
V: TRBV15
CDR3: ATSRVQSGEQF

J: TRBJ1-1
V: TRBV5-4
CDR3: ASRETGVLGDTEAF

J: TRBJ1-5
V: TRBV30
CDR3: AWSRTGVSVQPQH

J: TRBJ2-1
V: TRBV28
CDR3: ASSLDPTGTGGEQF

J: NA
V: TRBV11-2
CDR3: ASSPTSNEQY

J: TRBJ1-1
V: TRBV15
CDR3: ATSRGTGGRNTEAF

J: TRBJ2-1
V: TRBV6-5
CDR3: ASSYSGGPEEQF

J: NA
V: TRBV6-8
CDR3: AITPPNSSSYEQY

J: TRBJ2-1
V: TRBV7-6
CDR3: ASSFDGSRSYNEQF

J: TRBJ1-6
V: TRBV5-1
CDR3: ASSLEGSNSPLH

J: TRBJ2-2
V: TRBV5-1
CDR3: ASSPRQGTGELF

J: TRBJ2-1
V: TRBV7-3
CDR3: ASSPHRTTSNEQF

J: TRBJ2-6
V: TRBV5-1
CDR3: ASSLSQGGGANVLT

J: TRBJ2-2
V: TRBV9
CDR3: ASSAVDRGGNTGELF

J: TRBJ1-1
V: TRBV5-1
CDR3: ASSTDRLNTEAF

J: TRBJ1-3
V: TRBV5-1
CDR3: ASSPRTGPYSGNTIY

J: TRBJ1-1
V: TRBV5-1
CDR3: ASSLESPYRGNTEAF

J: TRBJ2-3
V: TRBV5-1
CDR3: ASSFNGEDTDTQY

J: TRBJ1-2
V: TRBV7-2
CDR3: ASTLLPVYLLNYGYT

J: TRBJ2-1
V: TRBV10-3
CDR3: AISDGRSGINEQF

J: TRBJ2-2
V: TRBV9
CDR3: ASSPHGTGGNTGELF

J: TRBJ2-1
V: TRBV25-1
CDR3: ASGLAAQNEQF

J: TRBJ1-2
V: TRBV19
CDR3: ASSTGTEDYGYT

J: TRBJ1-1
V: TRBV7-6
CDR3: ASSLVAGTNTEAF

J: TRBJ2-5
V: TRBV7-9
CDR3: ASSFGQAETQY

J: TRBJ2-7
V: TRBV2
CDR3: ASSVAGGPNYEQY

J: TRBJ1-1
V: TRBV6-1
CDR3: ASSDVDIGTEAF

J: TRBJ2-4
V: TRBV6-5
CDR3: ASSYRQGNIQY

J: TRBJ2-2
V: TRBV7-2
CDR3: ASIGHLNTGELF

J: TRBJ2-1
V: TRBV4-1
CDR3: ASSQEGTRQRNEQF

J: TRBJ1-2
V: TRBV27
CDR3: ASSLFGGAVDLYGYT

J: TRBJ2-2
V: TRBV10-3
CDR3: AISATSGREKAGELF